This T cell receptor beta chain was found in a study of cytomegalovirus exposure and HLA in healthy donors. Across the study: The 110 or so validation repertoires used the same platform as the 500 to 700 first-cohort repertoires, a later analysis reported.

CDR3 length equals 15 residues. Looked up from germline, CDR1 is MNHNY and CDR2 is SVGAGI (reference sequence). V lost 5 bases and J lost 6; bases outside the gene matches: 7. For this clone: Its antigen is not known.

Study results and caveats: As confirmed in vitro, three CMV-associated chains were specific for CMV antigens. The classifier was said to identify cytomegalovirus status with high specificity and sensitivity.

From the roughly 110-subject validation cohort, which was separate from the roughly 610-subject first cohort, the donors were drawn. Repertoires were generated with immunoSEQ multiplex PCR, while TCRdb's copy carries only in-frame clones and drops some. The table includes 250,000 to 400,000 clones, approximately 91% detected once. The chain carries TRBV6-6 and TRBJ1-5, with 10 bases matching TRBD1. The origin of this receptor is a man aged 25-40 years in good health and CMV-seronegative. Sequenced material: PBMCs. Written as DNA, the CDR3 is TGTGCCAGCAGTACTCAGTGGACAGGGGGTCAGCCCCAGCATTTT. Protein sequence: CASSTQWTGGQPQHF.